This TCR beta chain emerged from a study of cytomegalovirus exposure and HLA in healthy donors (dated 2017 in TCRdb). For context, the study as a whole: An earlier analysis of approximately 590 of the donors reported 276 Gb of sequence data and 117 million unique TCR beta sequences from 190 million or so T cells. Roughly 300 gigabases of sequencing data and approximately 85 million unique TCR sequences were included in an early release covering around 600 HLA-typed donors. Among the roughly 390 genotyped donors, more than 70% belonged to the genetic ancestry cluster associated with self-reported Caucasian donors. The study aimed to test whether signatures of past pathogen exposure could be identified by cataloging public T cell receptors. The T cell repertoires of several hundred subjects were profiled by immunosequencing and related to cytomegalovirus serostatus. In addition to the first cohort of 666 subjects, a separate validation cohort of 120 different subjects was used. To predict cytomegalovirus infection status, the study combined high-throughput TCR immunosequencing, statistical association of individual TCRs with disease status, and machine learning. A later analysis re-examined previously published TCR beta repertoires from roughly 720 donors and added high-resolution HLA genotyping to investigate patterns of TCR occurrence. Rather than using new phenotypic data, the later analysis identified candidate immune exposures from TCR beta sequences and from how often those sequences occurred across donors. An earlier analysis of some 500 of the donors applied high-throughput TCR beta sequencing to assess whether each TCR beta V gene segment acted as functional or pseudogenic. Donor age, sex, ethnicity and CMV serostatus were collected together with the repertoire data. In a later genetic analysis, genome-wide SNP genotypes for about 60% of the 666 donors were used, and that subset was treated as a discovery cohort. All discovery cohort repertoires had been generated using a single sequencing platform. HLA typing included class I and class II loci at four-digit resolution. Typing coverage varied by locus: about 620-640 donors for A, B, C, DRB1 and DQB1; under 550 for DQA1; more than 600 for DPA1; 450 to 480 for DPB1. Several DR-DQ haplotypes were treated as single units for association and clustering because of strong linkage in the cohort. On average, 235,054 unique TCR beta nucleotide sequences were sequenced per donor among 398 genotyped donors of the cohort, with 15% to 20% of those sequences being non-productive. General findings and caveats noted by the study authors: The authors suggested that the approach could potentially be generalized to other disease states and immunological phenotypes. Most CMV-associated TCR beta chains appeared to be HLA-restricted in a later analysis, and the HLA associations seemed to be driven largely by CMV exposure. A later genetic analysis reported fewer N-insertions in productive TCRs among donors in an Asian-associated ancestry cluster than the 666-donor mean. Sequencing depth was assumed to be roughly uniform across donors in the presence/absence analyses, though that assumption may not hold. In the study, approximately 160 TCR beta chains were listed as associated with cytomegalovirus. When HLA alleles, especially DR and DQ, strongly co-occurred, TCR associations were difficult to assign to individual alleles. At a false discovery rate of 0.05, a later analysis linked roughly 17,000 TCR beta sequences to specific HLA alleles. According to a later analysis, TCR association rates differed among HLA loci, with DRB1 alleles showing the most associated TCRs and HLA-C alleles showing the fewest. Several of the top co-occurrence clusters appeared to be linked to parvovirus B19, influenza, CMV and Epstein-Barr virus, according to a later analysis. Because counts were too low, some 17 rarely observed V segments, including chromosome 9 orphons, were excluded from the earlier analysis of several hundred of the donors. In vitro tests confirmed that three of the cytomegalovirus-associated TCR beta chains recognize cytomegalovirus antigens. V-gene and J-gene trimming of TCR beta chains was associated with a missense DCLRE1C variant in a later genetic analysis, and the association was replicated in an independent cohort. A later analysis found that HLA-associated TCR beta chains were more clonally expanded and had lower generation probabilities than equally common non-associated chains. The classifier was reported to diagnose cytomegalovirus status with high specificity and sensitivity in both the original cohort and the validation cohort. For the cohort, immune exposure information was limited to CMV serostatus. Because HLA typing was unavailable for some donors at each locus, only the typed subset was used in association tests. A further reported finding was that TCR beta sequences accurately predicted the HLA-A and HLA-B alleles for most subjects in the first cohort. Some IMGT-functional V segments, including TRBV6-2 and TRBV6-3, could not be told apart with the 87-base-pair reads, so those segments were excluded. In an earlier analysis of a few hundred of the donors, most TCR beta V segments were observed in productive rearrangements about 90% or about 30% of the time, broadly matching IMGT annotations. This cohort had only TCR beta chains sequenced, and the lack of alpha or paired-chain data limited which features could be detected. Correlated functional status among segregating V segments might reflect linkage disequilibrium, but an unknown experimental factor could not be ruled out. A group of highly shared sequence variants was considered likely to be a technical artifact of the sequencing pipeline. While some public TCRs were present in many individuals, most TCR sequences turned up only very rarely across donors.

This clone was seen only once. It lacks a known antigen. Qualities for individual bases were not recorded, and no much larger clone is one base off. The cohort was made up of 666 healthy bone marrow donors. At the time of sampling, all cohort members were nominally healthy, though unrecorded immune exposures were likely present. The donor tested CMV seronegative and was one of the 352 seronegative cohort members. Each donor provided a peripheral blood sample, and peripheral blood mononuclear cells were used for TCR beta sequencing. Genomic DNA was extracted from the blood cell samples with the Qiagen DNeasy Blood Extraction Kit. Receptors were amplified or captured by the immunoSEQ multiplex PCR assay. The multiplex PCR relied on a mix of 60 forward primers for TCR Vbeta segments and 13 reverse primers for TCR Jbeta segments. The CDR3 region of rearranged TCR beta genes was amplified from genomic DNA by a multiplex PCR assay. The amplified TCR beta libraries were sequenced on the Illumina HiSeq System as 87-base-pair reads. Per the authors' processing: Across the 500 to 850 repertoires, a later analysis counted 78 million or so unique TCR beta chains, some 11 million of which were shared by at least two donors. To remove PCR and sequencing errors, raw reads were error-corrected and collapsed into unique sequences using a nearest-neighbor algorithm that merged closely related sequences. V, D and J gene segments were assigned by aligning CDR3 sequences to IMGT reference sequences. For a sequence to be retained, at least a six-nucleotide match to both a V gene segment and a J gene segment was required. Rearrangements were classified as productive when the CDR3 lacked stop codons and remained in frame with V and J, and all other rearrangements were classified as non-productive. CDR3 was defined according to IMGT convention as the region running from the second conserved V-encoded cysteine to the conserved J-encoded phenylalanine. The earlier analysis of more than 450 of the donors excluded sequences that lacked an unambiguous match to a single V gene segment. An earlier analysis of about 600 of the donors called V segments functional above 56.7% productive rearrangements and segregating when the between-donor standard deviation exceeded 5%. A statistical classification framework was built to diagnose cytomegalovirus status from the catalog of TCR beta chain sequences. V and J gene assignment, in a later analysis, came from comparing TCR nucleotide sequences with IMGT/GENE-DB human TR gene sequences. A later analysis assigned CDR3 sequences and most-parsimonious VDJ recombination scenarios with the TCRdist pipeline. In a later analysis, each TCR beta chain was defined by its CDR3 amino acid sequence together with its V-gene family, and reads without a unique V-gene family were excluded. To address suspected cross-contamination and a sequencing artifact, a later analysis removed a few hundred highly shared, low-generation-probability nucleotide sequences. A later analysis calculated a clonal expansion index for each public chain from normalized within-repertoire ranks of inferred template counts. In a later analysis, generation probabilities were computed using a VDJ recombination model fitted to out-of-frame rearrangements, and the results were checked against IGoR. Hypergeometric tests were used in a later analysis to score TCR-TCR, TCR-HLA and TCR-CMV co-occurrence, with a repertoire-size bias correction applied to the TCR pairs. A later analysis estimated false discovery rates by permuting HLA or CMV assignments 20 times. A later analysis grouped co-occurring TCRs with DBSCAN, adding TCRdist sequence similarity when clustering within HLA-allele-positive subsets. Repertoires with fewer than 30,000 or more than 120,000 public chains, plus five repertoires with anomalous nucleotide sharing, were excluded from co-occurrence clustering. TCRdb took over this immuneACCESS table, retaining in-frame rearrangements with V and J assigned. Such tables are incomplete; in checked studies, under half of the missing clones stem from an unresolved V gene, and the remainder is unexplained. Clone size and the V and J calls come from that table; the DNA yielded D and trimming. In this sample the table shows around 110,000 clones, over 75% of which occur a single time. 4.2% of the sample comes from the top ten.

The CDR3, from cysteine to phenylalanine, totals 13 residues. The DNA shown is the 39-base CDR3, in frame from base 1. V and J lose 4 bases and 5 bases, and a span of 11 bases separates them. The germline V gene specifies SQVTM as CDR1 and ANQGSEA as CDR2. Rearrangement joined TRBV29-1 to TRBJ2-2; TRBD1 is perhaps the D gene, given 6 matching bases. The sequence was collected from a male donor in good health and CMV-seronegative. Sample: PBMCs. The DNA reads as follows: TGCAGCGTTGGCTCCCAGGGGACCGGGGAGCTGTTTTTT. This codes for CSVGSQGTGELFF.